This T cell receptor beta chain appears in the sequencing data of a study of T cells after yellow fever vaccination. TCRdb independently ran MiXCR on the 5' RACE reads; one entry per CDR3 protein. The sample has 350,000 to 550,000 distinct CDR3 sequences, approximately 18% seen once. Per germline, CDR1 SGHVS and CDR2 FQNEAQ. V was shortened by 3 bases and J by 4 bases, with 12 bases between the two germline ends. The CDR3 extends over 14 amino acids. The TCR sequence derives from a man between 18 and 35 years old who received the YFV17D yellow fever vaccine. Material: PBMCs, obtained before the yellow fever booster vaccination. The chain couples TRBV7-8 to TRBJ1-1, with no clear D. CDR3 nucleotide sequence: TGTGCCAGCAGCTTCCCGATCGGGTCCACTGAAGCTTTCTTT. Translation: CASSFPIGSTEAFF.